The T cell receptor beta chain described here comes from a study of post-analysis software for immune sequencing data. As for the study in general: Relapsing-remitting, secondary progressive and progressive-relapsing forms made up the multiple sclerosis disease courses. Overall study findings and caveats: Samples sharing a preparation batch grouped tightly together when assessed by F measure. Multiple sclerosis patients had significantly lower normalized Chao1 diversity than controls. Patients carried roughly five TRBV segments more frequently than controls did, and TRBV5-6, TRBV5-1 and TRBV20-1 were among them.

The ends were cut back, 4 bases at V and 0 bases at J, with 15 bases in the middle. The CDR3 is 17 residues long. Germline assignment: CDR1 KGHDR and CDR2 SFDVKD. Unique molecular identifiers tagged the TCR beta cDNA libraries. Input populations of 1 to 10 million T cells gave rise to about 480,000 cDNA molecules. TCRdb called the PCR reads again in MiXCR, with one record for every CDR3 protein. This sample has almost 700,000 distinct CDR3 sequences, with around 64% found just once. This clonotype was detected once. Its antigen is undetermined. The chain is built from TRBV24-1 and TRBJ2-4; possibly TRBD1 for D (6 bases). The sequencing input was blood. This clonotype originated in a girl aged 2 to 9 with multiple sclerosis. CDR3 nucleotides: TGTGCCACCAGTGAGAATCCCGGGACAAAAGCCAAAAACATTCAGTACTTC. Protein: CATSENPGTKAKNIQYF.